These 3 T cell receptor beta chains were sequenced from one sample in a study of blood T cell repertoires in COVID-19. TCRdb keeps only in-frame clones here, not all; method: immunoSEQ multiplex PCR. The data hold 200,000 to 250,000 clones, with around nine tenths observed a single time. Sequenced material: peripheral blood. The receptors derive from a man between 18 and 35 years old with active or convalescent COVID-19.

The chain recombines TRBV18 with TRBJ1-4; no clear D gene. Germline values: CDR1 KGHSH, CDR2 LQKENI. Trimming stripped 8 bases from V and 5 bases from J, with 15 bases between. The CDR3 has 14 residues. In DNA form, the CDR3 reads TGTGCCAGCGGCTCGATACCGGGGAATGAAAAACTGTTTTTT. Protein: CASGSIPGNEKLFF.

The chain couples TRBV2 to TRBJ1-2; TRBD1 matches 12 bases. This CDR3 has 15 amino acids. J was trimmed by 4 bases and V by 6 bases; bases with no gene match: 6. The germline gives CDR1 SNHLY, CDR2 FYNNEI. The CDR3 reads CASSSGTGGFYGYTF. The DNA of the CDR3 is TGTGCCAGCAGCTCGGGGACAGGGGGCTTCTATGGCTACACCTTC.

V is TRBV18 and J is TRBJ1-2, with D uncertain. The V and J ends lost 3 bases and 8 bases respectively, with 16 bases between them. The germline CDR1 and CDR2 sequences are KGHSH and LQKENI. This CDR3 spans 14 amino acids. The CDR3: CASSPPTVIRGYTF. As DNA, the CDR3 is TGTGCCAGCTCACCTCCGACTGTTATCCGCGGCTACACCTTC. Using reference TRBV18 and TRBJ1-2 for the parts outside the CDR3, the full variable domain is NAGVMQNPRHLVRRRGQEARLRCSPMKGHSHVYWYRQLPEEGLKFMVYLQKENIIDESGMPKERFSAEFPKEGPSILRIQQVVRGDSAAYFCASSPPTVIRGYTFGSGTRLTVV.